The 17 T cell receptor beta chains below were found in one sample sequenced in a study of early T cells in non-severe SARS-CoV-2 infection. One entry per CDR3 protein, called by TCRdb with MiXCR from the 5' RACE reads. The sample contains 30,000 to 45,000 distinct CDR3 sequences, just under 4% of which appear only once. The specimen sequenced was whole blood. These receptors all stem from an adult who was a healthcare worker with PCR-confirmed SARS-CoV-2 infection or an uninfected control (not recorded which).

This clonotype was recorded a few times. J is TRBJ2-1 and V is TRBV29-1, with D unresolved. Germline assignment: CDR1 SQVTM and CDR2 ANQGSEA. This CDR3 spans 11 amino acids. V gave up 7 bases and J gave up 7 bases, with 11 bases separating them. In DNA, the CDR3 is TGCAGCGGGCCTTTGGGGAATGAGCAGTTCTTC. This codes for CSGPLGNEQFF.

The chain has TRBV10-2 and TRBJ1-3; tentatively, D is TRBD1 (6 bases). Trimming shortened V by 8 bases and J by 0 bases, and 8 bases separated the two germline ends. Germline V lookup: CDR1 WSHSY, CDR2 SAAADI. CDR3 length equals 13 residues. DNA of the CDR3: TGCGCCAGCGGAGGGGGCTCTGGAAACACCATATATTTT. Amino acid sequence: CASGGGSGNTIYF.

This clonotype was picked up a small number of times. The chain joins TRBV10-3 to TRBJ1-4; D call uncertain. The V end lost 4 bases, the J end lost 8 bases, and 11 bases lay between the germline ends. The CDR3 covers 13 residues. CDR1 is ENHRY and CDR2 is SYGVKD in the germline V gene. The CDR3 sequence is CAISGDAMEKLFF. The CDR3 nucleotides are TGTGCCATCAGTGGGGATGCTATGGAAAAACTGTTTTTT.

This clonotype was seen at least ten times. V gene TRBV12-3 or TRBV12-4 combines with J gene TRBJ1-1; 8 bases align to TRBD1. J was trimmed by 0 bases and V by 8 bases; bases with no gene match: 5. This CDR3 has 14 residues. The DNA of the CDR3 is TGTGCCAGCGCCCGACAGGGGATGAACACTGAAGCTTTCTTT. This sequence encodes CASARQGMNTEAFF.

This clonotype was observed a handful of times. One end of the junction is discordant with germline, which a read error may explain. V and J are TRBV7-7 and TRBJ2-7; 9 bases line up with TRBD1. The CDR3 is 13 amino acids. From germline, CDR1 is SSHAT and CDR2 FNYEAQ (reference sequence). The CDR3 region has the DNA TGTGCTAGCAGCCAAGGACAGGGGCAGGAGCAGTACTTC. Protein sequence: CASSQGQGQEQYF.

By share, this clonotype counts as medium-sized (0.01 to 0.1%). This chain connects TRBV6-6 to TRBJ2-1; TRBD2 matches at 10 bases. Germline CDR1 and CDR2: MNHNY and SVGAGI (reference sequence). V dropped 6 bases and J dropped 4; count of bases not matched to a gene: 9. This CDR3 contains 16 residues. The CDR3 region has the DNA TGTGCCAGCAGCCGACTAGCGGGTACGTTGTACAATGAGCAGTTCTTC. It translates to CASSRLAGTLYNEQFF.

This clonotype is labeled as medium-sized (0.01 to 0.1%). The chain employs TRBV20-1 and TRBJ2-1; possibly TRBD1 for D (7 bases). This CDR3 spans 15 amino acids. The V end lost 2 bases, the J end lost 6 bases, and 17 bases lay between the germline ends. CDR1 is DFQATT, CDR2 SNEGSKA, per germline (reference sequence). CDR3: CSARSLARQGNEQFF. CDR3 sequence (DNA): TGCAGTGCTAGATCGCTAGCGCGACAGGGCAATGAGCAGTTCTTC.

This clonotype was counted ten times or more. The V gene is TRBV4-1, the J gene TRBJ2-2; TRBD2 might be the D (5 bases). Germline lookup yields CDR1 MGHRA and CDR2 YSYEKL. The germline V and J ends were trimmed by 0 bases and 3 bases, with 17 bases remaining between them. The CDR3 extends over 18 amino acids. CDR3 residues: CASSQDLGGPDYTGELFF. The CDR3 nucleotides are TGCGCCAGCAGCCAAGATTTAGGAGGCCCAGACTACACCGGGGAGCTGTTTTTT.

Concerning this clonotype: This may be a read error, as it is one base from a much larger clone. The rearrangement links TRBV5-1 to TRBJ2-3; D remains ambiguous. The CDR3 sequence is 15 residues long. The V gene's germline CDR1 is SGHRS and CDR2 YFSETQ. The CDR3, as DNA: TGCGCCAGCAGCTTGCGGAATACTGGCACAGATACGCATTATTTT. Its translation is CASSLRNTGTDTHYF.

This clonotype appeared a few times. The rearrangement uses TRBV7-9 and TRBJ2-1, with 7 bases that match TRBD1. Trimming cost V 3 bases and J 8 bases; bases outside gene matches: 10. Germline CDR1 and CDR2: SEHNR and FQNEAQ (reference sequence). There are 15 residues in the CDR3. The CDR3 sequence: CASSFMRGQKDEQFF. The DNA for the CDR3 is TGTGCCAGCAGCTTTATGAGGGGGCAGAAAGATGAGCAGTTCTTC. The entire variable domain, with the rest obtained from reference TRBV7-9 and TRBJ2-1, is as follows: DTGVSQNPRHKITKRGQNVTFRCDPISEHNRLYWYRQTLGQGPEFLTYFQNEAQLEKSRLLSDRFSAERPKGSFSTLEIQRTEQGDSAMYLCASSFMRGQKDEQFFGPGTRLTVL.

This clonotype was detected once. The V call is TRBV5-1, the J call TRBJ1-2; D is ambiguous. The CDR3 is 16 residues long. Trimming cost V 0 bases and J 3 bases, with 15 bases left between them. Germline CDR1 SGHRS, CDR2 YFSETQ. The CDR3, as DNA: TGCGCCAGCAGCTTGGATGTAGCTACTCGCCACTATGGCTACACCTTC. This translates into CASSLDVATRHYGYTF.

This clonotype has ten or more counts. The chain employs TRBV19 and TRBJ2-7; TRBD2 is a possible D gene (6 bases). This CDR3 is 16 amino acids long. Trimming took 7 bases from V and 0 from J, leaving 19 bases between them. Germline assignment: CDR1 LNHDA and CDR2 SQIVND (reference sequence). The CDR3 DNA is TGTGCCAGTACCAAAGGAGCGGGTGCGAGCTCCTACGAGCAGTACTTC. Protein: CASTKGAGASSYEQYF.

This clonotype was recorded at least ten times. The chain has TRBV2 and TRBJ2-7, with a weak D call TRBD2 (5 bases). The CDR3 loop spans 15 amino acids. Germline lookup yields CDR1 SNHLY and CDR2 FYNNEI. Trimming took off 3 bases at V and 2 bases at J, with 14 bases between the two ends. The CDR3 coding sequence is TGTGCCAGCAGTGAGGGTCGGGGATACCCCTACGAGCAGTACGTC. Protein: CASSEGRGYPYEQYV.

There are many counts of this clonotype. The chain has TRBV18 and TRBJ2-1; 10 nucleotides line up with TRBD2. With 5 bases clipped from V and 6 bases from J, the junction kept 7 bases outside the gene matches. Germline V gene sequence: CDR1 KGHSH, CDR2 LQKENI. CDR3 length: 15 residues. CDR3 region: CASSSSGRAINEQFF. Here the CDR3 DNA reads TGTGCCAGCTCATCGAGCGGGAGGGCCATCAATGAGCAGTTCTTC.

This clonotype was observed at least ten times. This rearrangement joins TRBV7-2 to TRBJ2-1; perhaps TRBD1 as D (6 bases). CDR3 length: 15 residues. CDR1 is SGHTA and CDR2 is FQGNSA in the germline V gene. The V end lost 5 bases, the J end lost 6 bases, and 17 bases lay between the germline ends. The CDR3 region is CASSLDRAYINEQFF. The CDR3 DNA reads as TGTGCCAGCAGCCTGGACAGAGCATACATCAATGAGCAGTTCTTC.

This clonotype occurred a few times. The chain couples TRBV20-1 to TRBJ1-1; no definite D call. This CDR3 spans 10 amino acids. Germline CDR1 reads DFQATT; CDR2 reads SNEGSKA (reference sequence). V lost 4 bases to trimming and J lost 10 bases, with 10 bases between them. Here the CDR3 DNA reads TGCAGTGCTATCCTTTCCGCAGCTTTCTTT. This encodes CSAILSAAFF.

This clonotype was seen many times. This rearrangement joins TRBV24-1 to TRBJ2-1; no clear D. CDR1 and CDR2 (germline): KGHDR, SFDVKD. V was trimmed by 0 bases and J by 0 bases, leaving 8 bases between them. The CDR3 contains 16 residues. DNA for the CDR3: TGTGCCACCAGTGATTTGCGGCCGACCTCCTACAATGAGCAGTTCTTC. This sequence encodes CATSDLRPTSYNEQFF.